The 18 T cell receptor beta chains below all came from one sample that was sequenced in a study of T cells in Graves' hyperthyroidism and ophthalmopathy. Amplified regions were TCR beta CDR3 sequences from RNA transcripts. An initial round of RT-PCR targeting the TCR CDR3 relied on the HTBI primer set. TCRdb called the multiplex PCR reads again in MiXCR, with one record for every CDR3 protein. Of 300,000 to 350,000 distinct CDR3 sequences listed, 15% to 20% are singletons. The sequencing input was blood. These receptors were obtained from a woman aged 40 to 50 with Graves' ophthalmopathy.

This chain connects TRBV9 to TRBJ2-7; D possibly corresponds to TRBD1 (6 bases). V lost 3 bases, J lost 0 bases, and 10 bases lay in between. In germline, CDR1 is SGDLS, CDR2 YYNGEE. This CDR3 is built from 14 residues. CDR3 amino acids: CASSETGHSYEQYF. The CDR3 bases are TGTGCCAGCAGCGAGACAGGCCACTCCTACGAGCAGTACTTC. Together with reference TRBV9 and TRBJ2-7, the CDR3 gives the full variable domain: DSGVTQTPKHLITATGQRVTLRCSPRSGDLSVYWYQQSLDQGLQFLIQYYNGEERAKGNILERFSAQQFPDLHSELNLSSLELGDSALYFCASSETGHSYEQYFGPGTRLTVT.

Comment on this clonotype: One base away lies a much larger clone, so this may be a sequencing read error. The chain carries TRBV19 and TRBJ2-2, with D possibly being TRBD1 or TRBD2 (5 bases each). The CDR3 runs to 16 residues. The V end was cut by 3 bases, the J end by 0 bases, with 11 bases between. Looked up from germline, CDR1 is LNHDA and CDR2 is SQIVND (reference sequence). CDR3 protein: CASSMGPAPNTGELFF. Written as DNA, the CDR3 is TGTGCCAGTAGTATGGGACCGGCCCCGAACACCGGGGAGCTGTTTTTT.

This clonotype was found many times. The J gene is TRBJ1-1, the V gene TRBV6-5; 10 positions match TRBD1. Germline trimming cut 6 bases from V and 6 bases from J; bases unmatched to any gene: 4. Germline CDR1 is MNHEY and CDR2 is SVGAGI. The CDR3 is 13 residues long. The CDR3 bases are TGTGCCAGCAGGGGGACAGGGGTTTCTGAAGCTTTCTTT. Translation gives CASRGTGVSEAFF.

This clonotype was picked up many times. The chain is built from TRBV29-1 and TRBJ1-1, with 8 bases identical to TRBD1. Germline CDR1 reads SQVTM; CDR2 reads ANQGSEA. After removal of 6 bases from V and 5 bases from J, the junction contained 11 bases not matched to a gene. CDR3 length: 14 amino acids. CDR3 residues: CSVLPGQGGTEAFF. The CDR3 DNA sequence: TGCAGCGTACTTCCCGGACAGGGAGGGACTGAAGCTTTCTTT.

V and J are TRBV6-1 and TRBJ2-7; 7 bases line up with TRBD2. The germline gives CDR1 MNHNS, CDR2 SASEGT. V dropped 5 bases and J dropped 0; count of bases not matched to a gene: 10. This CDR3 is built from 16 residues. The CDR3: CASSQRDYQFSYEQYF. DNA of the CDR3: TGTGCCAGCAGTCAACGGGACTATCAGTTCTCCTACGAGCAGTACTTC.

The chain employs TRBV7-8 and TRBJ2-5, with 11 bases identical to TRBD2. Germline values: CDR1 SGHVS, CDR2 FQNEAQ. The CDR3 totals 16 residues. The ends lost 3 bases at V and 6 bases at J; junction bases unmatched: 9. The CDR3 sequence is CASSLGRLAGTKTQYF. DNA of the CDR3: TGTGCCAGCAGCTTGGGAAGACTAGCGGGAACGAAGACCCAGTACTTC.

This clonotype has more than one count but fewer than ten. The V and J genes are TRBV6-5 and TRBJ1-1; TRBD1 might be the D (6 bases). The germline V gene encodes CDR1 MNHEY and CDR2 SVGAGI. The CDR3 is 14 residues long. Between the trimmed V and J ends, which lost 4 bases and 1 base, there was a span of 10 bases. DNA of the CDR3: TGTGCCAGCAGTTTTGCAGGGGCGAACACTGAAGCTTTCTTT. It specifies CASSFAGANTEAFF.

In its sample, this clonotype was seen many times. V is TRBV4-1 and J is TRBJ2-3; D is undetermined. Trimming took off 0 bases at V and 6 bases at J, with 10 bases between the two ends. Germline V gene sequence: CDR1 MGHRA, CDR2 YSYEKL. The CDR3 sequence is 14 residues long. CDR3 amino acids: CASSQEGSPDTQYF. The DNA for the CDR3 is TGCGCCAGCAGCCAAGAGGGCAGTCCGGATACGCAGTATTTT.

In its sample, this clonotype was seen many times. The chain employs TRBV12-3 or TRBV12-4 and TRBJ2-5; 8 nucleotides match TRBD2. V lost 6 bases, J lost 4 bases, and 7 bases stayed unmatched. The CDR3 sequence is 14 residues long. The CDR3 reads CASSDQTSGETQYF. CDR3 coding DNA: TGTGCCAGCAGCGACCAAACTAGCGGAGAGACCCAGTACTTC.

The sample holds many counts of this clonotype. The chain carries TRBV29-1 and TRBJ2-7, with 9 nucleotides matching TRBD1. The trim removed 4 bases at V and 3 bases at J, leaving 7 bases unmatched. The germline V gene encodes CDR1 SQVTM and CDR2 ANQGSEA. There are 14 residues in the CDR3. The DNA of the CDR3 is TGCAGCGTTGGGGAGGACAGGGGTATCTACGAGCAGTACTTC. Protein sequence: CSVGEDRGIYEQYF.

In this sample, this clonotype turned up many times. The rearrangement links TRBV6-2 or TRBV6-3 to TRBJ2-3; D gene uncertain. This CDR3 has 11 residues. Trimming removed 8 bases at V and 2 bases at J, with 5 bases between. Germline V gene sequence: CDR1 MNHEY, CDR2 SVGEGT. The CDR3 reads CASAVTDTQYF. CDR3 sequence (DNA): TGTGCCAGCGCGGTCACAGATACGCAGTATTTT.

This clonotype was recorded at least ten times. V usage is TRBV6-2 or TRBV6-3 and J usage is TRBJ2-7, with 12 bases matching TRBD2. Germline CDR1 MNHEY, CDR2 SVGEGT. With V trimmed by 2 bases and J by 3 bases, 8 bases remained unmatched. This CDR3 spans 17 amino acids. The CDR3 loop is CASSYPRTSGKGYEQYF. The CDR3 DNA is TGTGCCAGCAGTTACCCCAGGACTAGCGGGAAGGGCTACGAGCAGTACTTC.

V is TRBV5-8 and J is TRBJ2-7; no clear D gene. Germline assignment: CDR1 SGHTS and CDR2 YDEGEE. The CDR3 sequence is 14 residues long. The V end lost 0 bases, the J end lost 2 bases, and 9 bases lay between the germline ends. The CDR3 DNA sequence: TGTGCCAGCAGCTTGGGACGGTCAACCTACGAGCAGTACTTC. This gives the protein CASSLGRSTYEQYF.

Ten or more counts support this clonotype. The V call is TRBV28, the J call TRBJ1-2, with unresolved D. V lost 5 bases to trimming and J lost 5 bases, with 12 bases between them. Germline lookup yields CDR1 MDHEN and CDR2 SYDVKM. The CDR3 contains 13 residues. The CDR3 region is CASSVSRAYGYTF. The CDR3 region has the DNA TGTGCCAGCAGTGTCTCCCGGGCGTATGGCTACACCTTC.

This clonotype has at least ten counts. Mismatch with germline at one junction end may stem from a read error. The rearrangement links TRBV19 to TRBJ2-7; weak D call: TRBD1 (5 bases). The CDR3 contains 15 residues. Germline CDR1 reads LNHDA; CDR2 reads SQIVND (reference sequence). CDR3: CASSNTAQGPYEQHF. CDR3 bases: TGTGCCAGTAGCAATACCGCCCAGGGTCCATACGAGCAGCACTTC.

This clonotype came up many times. The rearrangement uses TRBV2 and TRBJ1-5; possibly TRBD1 for D (6 bases). Germline assignment: CDR1 SNHLY and CDR2 FYNNEI. V lost 7 bases to trimming and J lost 7 bases, with 20 bases between them. This CDR3 is 15 amino acids long. CDR3 bases: TGTGCCAGCACCCTTGATGGGGGCCTCCGGCAGCCCCAGCATTTT. Translating it yields CASTLDGGLRQPQHF.

The chain carries TRBV12-3 or TRBV12-4 and TRBJ2-7, with 9 bases matching TRBD1. The ends lost 5 bases at V and 5 bases at J; junction bases unmatched: 7. The CDR3 has 14 residues. CDR3 residues: CASSPAGTGNEQYF. DNA of the CDR3: TGTGCCAGCAGTCCCGCCGGGACAGGGAACGAGCAGTACTTC.

The chain employs TRBV7-4 and TRBJ2-7; maybe TRBD2 (6 bases). The germline V gene encodes CDR1 SGHVT and CDR2 SQSDAQ. Trimming pared 4 bases from V and 6 bases from J, leaving 10 bases between. CDR3 length: 12 amino acids. CDR3 in DNA: TGTGCCAGCAGCTGGGGGGAACGCGAGCAGTACTTC. This codes for CASSWGEREQYF.